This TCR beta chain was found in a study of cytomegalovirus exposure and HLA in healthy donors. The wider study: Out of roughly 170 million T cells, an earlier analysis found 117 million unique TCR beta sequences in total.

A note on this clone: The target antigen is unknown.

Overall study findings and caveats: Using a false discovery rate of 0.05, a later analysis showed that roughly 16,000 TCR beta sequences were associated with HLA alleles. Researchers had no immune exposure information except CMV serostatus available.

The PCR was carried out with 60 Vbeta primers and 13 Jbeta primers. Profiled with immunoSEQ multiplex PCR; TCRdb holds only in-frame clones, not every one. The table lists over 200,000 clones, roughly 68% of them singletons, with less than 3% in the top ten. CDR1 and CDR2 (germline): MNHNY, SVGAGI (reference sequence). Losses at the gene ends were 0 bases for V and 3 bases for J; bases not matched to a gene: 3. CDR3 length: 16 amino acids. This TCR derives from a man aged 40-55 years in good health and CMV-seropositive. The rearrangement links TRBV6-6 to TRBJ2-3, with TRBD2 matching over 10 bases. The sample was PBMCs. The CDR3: CASSYSTSGETDTQYF. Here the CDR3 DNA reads TGTGCCAGCAGTTACTCAACTAGCGGGGAAACAGATACGCAGTATTTT.